The text below deals with one TCR beta chain. These data originate in a study of blood T cell repertoires in COVID-19. Here immunoSEQ multiplex PCR was the method, and the copy in TCRdb shows in-frame clones only, minus some. The sample lists more than 300,000 clones; 90% to 95% were seen once. CDR3 length: 13 amino acids. V gave up 6 bases and J gave up 7 bases; unmatched junction bases: 8. This receptor was identified in a woman between 18 and 30 years old who had recovered from COVID-19. Material: peripheral blood. The chain recombines TRBV12-3 or TRBV12-4 with TRBJ1-2; TRBD1 agrees at 7 bases. This chain's CDR3 is CASSSTGSGGYTF. CDR3 nucleotide sequence: TGTGCCAGCAGCTCGACAGGGTCGGGTGGCTACACCTTC.